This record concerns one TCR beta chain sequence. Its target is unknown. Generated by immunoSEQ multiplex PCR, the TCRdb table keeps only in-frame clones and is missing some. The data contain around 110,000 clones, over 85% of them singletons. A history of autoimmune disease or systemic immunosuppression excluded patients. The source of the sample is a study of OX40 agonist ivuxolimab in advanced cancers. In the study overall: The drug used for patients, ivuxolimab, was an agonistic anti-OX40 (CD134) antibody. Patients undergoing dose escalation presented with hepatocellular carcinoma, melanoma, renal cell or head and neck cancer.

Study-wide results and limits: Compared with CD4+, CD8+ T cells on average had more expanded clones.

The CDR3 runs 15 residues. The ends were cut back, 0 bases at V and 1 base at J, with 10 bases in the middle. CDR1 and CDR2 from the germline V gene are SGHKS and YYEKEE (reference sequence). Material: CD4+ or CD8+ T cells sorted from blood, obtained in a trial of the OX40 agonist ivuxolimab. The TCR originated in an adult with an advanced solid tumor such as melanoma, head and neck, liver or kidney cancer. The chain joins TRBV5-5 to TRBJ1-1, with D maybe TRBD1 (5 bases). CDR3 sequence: CASSLGAGPNTEAFF. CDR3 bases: TGTGCCAGCAGCTTGGGGGCAGGGCCGAACACTGAAGCTTTCTTT.